A selection of T cell receptor beta chains follows, all from one sample in a study of blood T cell repertoires in COVID-19. Using immunoSEQ multiplex PCR, the repertoire was profiled, and TCRdb retains in-frame clones only, with some absent. The sample records around 130,000 clones, approximately 83% being singletons. Material for sequencing was peripheral blood. The receptor source for this set is a woman between 45 and 65 years old who had recovered from COVID-19. Both conserved end residues are part of each CDR3. Each record gives: D gene, J gene, clone size, V gene, CDR3 DNA, CDR3 protein. The D gene is left open where the match is weak. Expanded clones get a size class; other rows say once, few or many, or leave the size out.

D gene: TRBD1; J gene: TRBJ1-1; clone size: .; V gene: TRBV6-5; CDR3 DNA: TGTGCCAGCCGGACAGGGGGCTCTAGCAACACTGAAGCTTTCTTT; CDR3 protein: CASRTGGSSNTEAFF
D gene: .; J gene: TRBJ1-6; clone size: once; V gene: TRBV6-4; CDR3 DNA: TGTGCCAGCAGTGAGCGGGGCGGGTCACCCCTCCACTTT; CDR3 protein: CASSERGGSPLHF
D gene: .; J gene: TRBJ2-3; clone size: .; V gene: TRBV11-2; CDR3 DNA: TGTGCCAGCAGCCCATGGGGCTTGGGAGATACGCAGTATTTT; CDR3 protein: CASSPWGLGDTQYF
D gene: .; J gene: TRBJ1-6; clone size: .; V gene: TRBV2; CDR3 DNA: TGTGCCAGCATTTGGGGGCGTAATTCACCCCTCCACTTT; CDR3 protein: CASIWGRNSPLHF
D gene: .; J gene: TRBJ1-2; clone size: .; V gene: TRBV7-2; CDR3 DNA: TGTGCCAGCACTCCTCAGGGAACCACCTATGGCTACACCTTC; CDR3 protein: CASTPQGTTYGYTF
D gene: .; J gene: TRBJ1-4; clone size: .; V gene: TRBV5-1; CDR3 DNA: TGCGCCAGCAGGCGCGACACTGGGGAAAAACTGTTTTTT; CDR3 protein: CASRRDTGEKLFF
D gene: TRBD1; J gene: TRBJ1-5; clone size: .; V gene: TRBV27; CDR3 DNA: TGTGCCAGCAGTTTCCTCGGGACAGGGGGCAATCAGCCCCAGCATTTT; CDR3 protein: CASSFLGTGGNQPQHF
D gene: .; J gene: TRBJ2-7; clone size: .; V gene: TRBV9; CDR3 DNA: TGTGCCAGCAGCGCGTCTGGCAGTCCCTACGAGCAGTACTTC; CDR3 protein: CASSASGSPYEQYF
D gene: .; J gene: TRBJ2-5; clone size: .; V gene: TRBV15; CDR3 DNA: TGTGCCACCAGATACAGGGCCCAAGAGACCCAGTACTTC; CDR3 protein: CATRYRAQETQYF
D gene: .; J gene: TRBJ2-2; clone size: few; V gene: TRBV2; CDR3 DNA: TGTGCCAGCAGTGAGATGGGAGCGGCCACCGGGGAGCTGTTTTTT; CDR3 protein: CASSEMGAATGELFF
D gene: TRBD1; J gene: TRBJ1-4; clone size: .; V gene: TRBV5-1; CDR3 DNA: TGCGCCAGCAGCTCGGGACAGGGAATCGGAAAACTGTTTTTT; CDR3 protein: CASSSGQGIGKLFF
D gene: TRBD1; J gene: TRBJ2-3; clone size: once; V gene: TRBV2; CDR3 DNA: TGTGCCAGCCGGGACAGGGCAGTTAGCACAGATACGCAGTATTTT; CDR3 protein: CASRDRAVSTDTQYF
D gene: TRBD1; J gene: TRBJ2-7; clone size: .; V gene: TRBV5-1; CDR3 DNA: TGCGCCAGCAGCCCTGGGACAGTCGGTATTGAGCAGTACTTC; CDR3 protein: CASSPGTVGIEQYF
D gene: .; J gene: TRBJ2-3; clone size: once; V gene: TRBV5-4; CDR3 DNA: TGTGCCAGCACTAGCGCCGTCACAGATACGCAGTATTTT; CDR3 protein: CASTSAVTDTQYF
D gene: .; J gene: TRBJ1-5; clone size: .; V gene: TRBV30; CDR3 DNA: TGTGCCTGGAGTATCCAGGGCCCTTTTAGCAATCAGCCCCAGCATTTT; CDR3 protein: CAWSIQGPFSNQPQHF
D gene: TRBD1; J gene: TRBJ2-3; clone size: .; V gene: TRBV5-5; CDR3 DNA: TGTGCCAGCAGCTCAGACAGGGAAATTGCAGATACGCAGTATTTT; CDR3 protein: CASSSDREIADTQYF
D gene: TRBD1; J gene: TRBJ1-6; clone size: once; V gene: TRBV2; CDR3 DNA: TGTGCCAGCTGGGGAAGGCGACAGGGTACCGGATCCCTCCACTTT; CDR3 protein: CASWGRRQGTGSLHF
D gene: .; J gene: TRBJ2-7; clone size: .; V gene: TRBV6-5; CDR3 DNA: TGTGCCAGCAGTTTCAGGGAAATGGGCCCCTACGAGCAGTACTTC; CDR3 protein: CASSFREMGPYEQYF
D gene: .; J gene: TRBJ2-1; clone size: .; V gene: TRBV19; CDR3 DNA: TGTGCCAGTAGTGCACGACTAGACCTGACCTACAATGAGCAGTTCTTC; CDR3 protein: CASSARLDLTYNEQFF
D gene: TRBD2; J gene: TRBJ2-2; clone size: .; V gene: TRBV25-1; CDR3 DNA: TGTGCCAGCTGCACTAGCGGGGGTACCGGGGAGCTGTTTTTT; CDR3 protein: CASCTSGGTGELFF
D gene: TRBD2; J gene: TRBJ2-3; clone size: few; V gene: TRBV5-6; CDR3 DNA: TGTGCCAGCAGCTTGACTAGCGGGATCACAGATACGCAGTATTTT; CDR3 protein: CASSLTSGITDTQYF
D gene: .; J gene: TRBJ1-2; clone size: once; V gene: TRBV4-1; CDR3 DNA: TGCGCCAGCAGCCAAGATGAGACAGGCTATGGCTACACCTTC; CDR3 protein: CASSQDETGYGYTF
D gene: .; J gene: TRBJ1-1; clone size: .; V gene: TRBV6-5; CDR3 DNA: TGTGCCAGCAGTCCATGGGGTGGGGCGAACACTGAAGCTTTCTTT; CDR3 protein: CASSPWGGANTEAFF
D gene: .; J gene: TRBJ2-7; clone size: .; V gene: TRBV5-1; CDR3 DNA: TGCGCCAGCAGCTTGTCTACGAGCTCCTACGAGCAGTACTTC; CDR3 protein: CASSLSTSSYEQYF
D gene: .; J gene: TRBJ2-5; clone size: .; V gene: TRBV6-6; CDR3 DNA: TGTGCCAGCAGGGACTTTCAGTTTAGCGTGACCCAGTACTTC; CDR3 protein: CASRDFQFSVTQYF
D gene: TRBD2; J gene: TRBJ2-2; clone size: .; V gene: TRBV5-4; CDR3 DNA: TGTGCCAGCAGCGGACGGTTAATAGCGGGAAGATACACCGGGGAGCTGTTTTTT; CDR3 protein: CASSGRLIAGRYTGELFF
D gene: TRBD1; J gene: TRBJ2-7; clone size: .; V gene: TRBV19; CDR3 DNA: TGTGCCAGTAGTATAGGGACAGGGACCTACGAGCAGTACTTC; CDR3 protein: CASSIGTGTYEQYF
D gene: TRBD1; J gene: TRBJ2-7; clone size: .; V gene: TRBV2; CDR3 DNA: TGTGTAGGGCAGGGGGATTCTTACGAGCAGTACTTC; CDR3 protein: CVGQGDSYEQYF
D gene: TRBD1; J gene: TRBJ1-1; clone size: few; V gene: TRBV29-1; CDR3 DNA: TGCAGCGTATGGGACAGGGCCTCTGAAGCTTTCTTT; CDR3 protein: CSVWDRASEAFF
D gene: TRBD1; J gene: TRBJ2-3; clone size: .; V gene: TRBV18; CDR3 DNA: TGTGCCAGCTCACCGAGGACAGGGTTCACAGATACGCAGTATTTT; CDR3 protein: CASSPRTGFTDTQYF
D gene: TRBD1; J gene: TRBJ1-2; clone size: .; V gene: TRBV19; CDR3 DNA: TGTGCCAGTAGTATACAGGCAGGGGGTCGCTATGGCTACACCTTC; CDR3 protein: CASSIQAGGRYGYTF
D gene: TRBD1; J gene: TRBJ1-3; clone size: .; V gene: TRBV29-1; CDR3 DNA: TGCAGCGTTGTGGGGGACAGGGGGACTGGAAACACCATATATTTT; CDR3 protein: CSVVGDRGTGNTIYF
D gene: TRBD2; J gene: TRBJ2-1; clone size: .; V gene: TRBV6-5; CDR3 DNA: TGTGCCAGCAGCGCGATCCGTGGGAGCGGGGGACTGGGGTTCTTC; CDR3 protein: CASSAIRGSGGLGFF